This is a list of T cell receptor beta chains from one sample in a study of T cells after yellow fever vaccination. MiXCR, applied by TCRdb to the 5' RACE reads, yields one record per CDR3 protein. The sample shows tens of thousands of distinct CDR3 sequences, 6.5% to 8% of them seen only once. The sequences come from CD8+ T cells sorted from PBMCs, collected 15 days after the yellow fever booster vaccination. The receptors originated from a man aged 30 to 45 who received the YFV17D yellow fever vaccine. CDR3s include the opening cysteine and the closing phenylalanine or tryptophan. D genes are given only for firm matches. Clone size is given for some rows only: seen once, a few or many times, or a class if the clone is expanded.

- TRBJ2-5 TRBD2 TRBV28 CASSFLELAGGPQETQYF TGTGCCAGCAGTTTTCTGGAATTAGCGGGAGGGCCTCAAGAGACCCAGTACTTC
few TRBJ2-2 - TRBV6-5 CASSYGQGGTGELFF TGTGCCAGCAGTTATGGGCAGGGGGGCACCGGGGAGCTGTTTTTT
many TRBJ1-4 - TRBV20-1 CSAPGQRNEKLFF TGCAGTGCCCCGGGACAACGAAATGAAAAACTGTTTTTT
many TRBJ2-7 TRBD2 TRBV4-3 CASSQDRDSGNFYEQYF TGCGCCAGCAGCCAAGATCGGGATAGCGGGAATTTCTACGAGCAGTACTTC
many TRBJ2-4 - TRBV6-5 CASSYVGQERNIQYF TGTGCCAGCAGTTACGTGGGCCAGGAGAGAAACATTCAGTACTTC
- TRBJ2-7 - TRBV20-1 CSAGTSQNYEQYF TGCAGTGCTGGGACTTCCCAAAACTACGAGCAGTACTTC
- TRBJ1-2 - TRBV7-2 CASSFSTANYGYTF TGTGCCAGCAGCTTTTCGACAGCTAACTATGGCTACACCTTC
many TRBJ2-1 TRBD2 TRBV7-8 CASKREGQYEQFF TGTGCCAGCAAGCGGGAGGGTCAGTATGAGCAGTTCTTC
many TRBJ2-5 - TRBV20-1 CSARGVGRYQETQYF TGCAGTGCTAGAGGGGTGGGAAGGTACCAAGAGACCCAGTACTTC
- TRBJ1-1 - TRBV19 CASSNSHGHHTEAFF TGTGCCAGTAGTAACTCCCACGGACACCACACTGAAGCTTTCTTT
- TRBJ2-3 - TRBV9 CASSEPGHYTDTQYF TGTGCCAGCAGCGAACCCGGACATTACACAGATACGCAGTATTTT
few TRBJ1-1 - TRBV11-3 CASSPPRTGALEAFF TGTGCCAGCAGCCCGCCGCGGACCGGGGCTTTGGAAGCTTTCTTT
many TRBJ2-5 TRBD1 TRBV5-1 CASSLSGQGGETQYF TGCGCCAGCAGCTTATCCGGACAGGGCGGAGAGACCCAGTACTTC
few TRBJ2-7 TRBD2 TRBV3-1 CASCQLAGSFYEQYF TGTGCCTCCTGCCAATTAGCGGGCAGTTTCTACGAGCAGTACTTC
many TRBJ2-5 TRBD1 TRBV5-1 CASSFSGTGGGETQYF TGCGCCAGCAGCTTCTCCGGGACAGGGGGTGGGGAGACCCAGTACTTC
many TRBJ2-2 - TRBV4-3 CASSPGLVWTGELFF TGCGCCAGCAGCCCCGGCCTAGTTTGGACCGGGGAGCTGTTTTTT
- TRBJ2-7 - TRBV20-1 CSARGVVERAAYEQYF TGCAGTGCTAGAGGCGTCGTTGAGCGGGCAGCCTACGAGCAGTACTTC
many TRBJ2-1 TRBD2 TRBV7-3 CASSPLAGGDNEQFF TGTGCCAGCAGCCCCCTAGCGGGAGGGGACAATGAGCAGTTCTTC
many TRBJ2-2 - TRBV7-6 CASSLGQMGGELFF TGTGCCAGCAGCTTAGGACAAATGGGCGGGGAGCTGTTTTTT
many TRBJ2-7 - TRBV29-1 CSVRLSGEQYF TGCAGCGTACGGCTTAGTGGCGAGCAGTACTTC
- TRBJ2-6 - TRBV25-1 CASTTGGGANVLTF TGTGCCAGCACTACTGGAGGTGGGGCCAACGTCCTGACTTTC
many TRBJ2-2 - TRBV2 CASSDLSGNTGELFF TGTGCCAGCAGCGACCTTAGCGGGAACACCGGGGAGCTGTTTTTT
many TRBJ2-5 TRBD2 TRBV7-8 CASSAGTSETQYF TGTGCCAGCAGCGCCGGGACTAGCGAGACCCAGTACTTC
many TRBJ2-1 - TRBV7-9 CASCPSGQDNEQFF TGTGCCAGCTGTCCCTCGGGCCAGGACAATGAGCAGTTCTTC
- TRBJ1-5 - TRBV6-5 CASNPGDHQPQHF TGTGCCAGCAATCCAGGGGACCATCAGCCCCAGCATTTT
many TRBJ2-1 - TRBV9 CASSPRDWGYNEQFF TGTGCCAGCAGCCCCAGGGACTGGGGCTACAATGAGCAGTTCTTC
many TRBJ2-2 TRBD1 TRBV6-2/TRBV6-3 CASSSGQGWTGELFF TGTGCCAGCAGCTCCGGACAGGGGTGGACCGGGGAGCTGTTTTTT
many TRBJ2-1 TRBD2 TRBV6-5 CASSYAVSTSGRDEQFF TGTGCCAGCAGTTACGCGGTGTCGACTAGCGGGAGGGATGAGCAGTTCTTC
many TRBJ2-1 - TRBV24-1 CATSDLRVYEQFF TGTGCCACCAGTGATTTGCGCGTTTATGAGCAGTTCTTC
many TRBJ2-7 TRBD2 TRBV20-1 CSARDVGLAGTYEQYF TGCAGTGCTAGAGATGTCGGACTAGCGGGAACCTACGAGCAGTACTTC
many TRBJ2-5 - TRBV12-3/TRBV12-4 CASSFRAYQETQYF TGTGCCAGCAGTTTTAGGGCCTACCAAGAGACCCAGTACTTC
many TRBJ2-5 - TRBV4-3 CASSEGWGETQYF TGCGCCAGCAGCGAAGGGTGGGGGGAGACCCAGTACTTC
many TRBJ2-7 - TRBV6-2/TRBV6-3 CASETPQGDEQYF TGTGCCAGTGAAACCCCCCAGGGCGACGAGCAGTACTTC
- TRBJ2-3 - TRBV9 CASSVAQGDTDTQYF TGTGCCAGCAGCGTAGCTCAAGGGGATACAGATACGCAGTATTTT
many TRBJ1-1 - TRBV7-9 CASSLPSGGGGTEAFF TGTGCCAGCAGCTTACCTTCCGGGGGAGGGGGCACTGAAGCTTTCTTT
many TRBJ2-6 - TRBV29-1 CSVFSGANVLTF TGCAGCGTTTTCTCTGGGGCCAACGTCCTGACTTTC
many TRBJ2-3 - TRBV20-1 CSAAAEEYF TGCAGTGCTGCTGCGGAGGAGTATTTT
many TRBJ2-7 TRBD1 TRBV28 CATEEGTGPYEQYF TGTGCCACCGAGGAAGGGACAGGGCCCTACGAGCAGTACTTC
many TRBJ1-1 - TRBV24-1 CATSDLGLEAFF TGTGCCACCAGTGATTTGGGGTTAGAAGCTTTCTTT
many TRBJ2-7 - TRBV7-2 CASSFIAGRSGSYEQYF TGTGCCAGCAGCTTTATCGCAGGGAGAAGTGGCTCCTACGAGCAGTACTTC
many TRBJ1-5 TRBD1 TRBV4-2 CASSQEIRQGGGQPQHF TGTGCCAGCAGCCAAGAAATACGACAGGGAGGCGGTCAGCCCCAGCATTTT
many TRBJ1-5 - TRBV6-5 CASSTSPDRAQPQHF TGTGCCAGCAGCACCTCCCCCGACAGAGCCCAGCCCCAGCATTTT
many TRBJ1-5 TRBD1 TRBV29-1 CSVTTGGPQHF TGCAGCGTCACGACAGGGGGGCCCCAGCATTTT
- TRBJ2-5 - TRBV28 CASSLPQGYQETQYF TGTGCCAGCAGCCTCCCCCAGGGGTACCAAGAGACCCAGTACTTC
many TRBJ2-3 - TRBV5-4 CASSFGLSVDTQYF TGTGCCAGCAGCTTCGGGCTTAGCGTCGATACGCAGTATTTT
few TRBJ2-3 TRBD2 TRBV28 CASRLAGVTDTQYF TGTGCCAGCAGGCTAGCGGGGGTAACAGATACGCAGTATTTT
- TRBJ2-7 - TRBV19 CASSPGVAYEQYF TGTGCCAGTAGTCCAGGGGTTGCGTACGAGCAGTACTTC
many TRBJ2-5 - TRBV6-5 CASSYSTGPGETQYF TGTGCCAGCAGTTACTCGACCGGGCCAGGAGAGACCCAGTACTTC
many TRBJ2-1 TRBD1 TRBV29-1 CSVSGTGFNEQFF TGCAGCGTATCCGGGACAGGGTTTAATGAGCAGTTCTTC
- TRBJ1-4 - TRBV18 CASSPVGARLNEKLFF TGTGCCAGCTCACCAGTGGGGGCGCGTCTTAATGAAAAACTGTTTTTT
many TRBJ2-2 - TRBV27 CASSFGGAGELFF TGTGCCAGCAGTTTCGGGGGCGCCGGGGAGCTGTTTTTT
many TRBJ2-5 - TRBV25-1 CASSDPAGTQETQYF TGTGCCAGCAGCGATCCGGCCGGGACTCAAGAGACCCAGTACTTC